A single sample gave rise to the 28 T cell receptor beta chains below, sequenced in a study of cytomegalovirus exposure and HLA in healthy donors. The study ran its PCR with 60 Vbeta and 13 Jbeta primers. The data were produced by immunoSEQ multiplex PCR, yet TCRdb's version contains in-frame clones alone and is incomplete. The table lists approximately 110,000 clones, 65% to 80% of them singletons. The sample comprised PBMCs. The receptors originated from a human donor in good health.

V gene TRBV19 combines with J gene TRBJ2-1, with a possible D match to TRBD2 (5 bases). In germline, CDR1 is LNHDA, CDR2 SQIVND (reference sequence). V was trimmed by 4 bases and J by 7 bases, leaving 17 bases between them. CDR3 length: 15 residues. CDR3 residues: CASSTVYGIRNEQFF. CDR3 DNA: TGTGCCAGTAGTACCGTCTACGGGATTAGGAATGAGCAGTTCTTC.

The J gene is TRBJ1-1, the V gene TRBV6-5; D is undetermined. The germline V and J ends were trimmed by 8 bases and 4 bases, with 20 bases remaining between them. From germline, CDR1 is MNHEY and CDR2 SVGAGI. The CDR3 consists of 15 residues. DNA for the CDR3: TGTGCCAGCCACGGCGCGGGGTCAGGAAGCACTGAAGCTTTCTTT. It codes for CASHGAGSGSTEAFF.

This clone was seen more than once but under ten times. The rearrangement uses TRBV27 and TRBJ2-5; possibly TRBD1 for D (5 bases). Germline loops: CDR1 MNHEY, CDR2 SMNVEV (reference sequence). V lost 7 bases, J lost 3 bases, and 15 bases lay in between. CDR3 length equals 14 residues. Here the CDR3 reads CASKQASLKETQYF. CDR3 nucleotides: TGTGCCAGCAAACAGGCCAGTTTAAAAGAGACCCAGTACTTC.

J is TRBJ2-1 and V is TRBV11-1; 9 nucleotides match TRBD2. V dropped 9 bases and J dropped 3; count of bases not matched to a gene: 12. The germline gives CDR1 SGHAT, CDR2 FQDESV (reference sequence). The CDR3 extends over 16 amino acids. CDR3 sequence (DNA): TGTGCCAGTCGAGGTCGCGGGAGGGAACACTACAATGAGCAGTTCTTC. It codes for CASRGRGREHYNEQFF.

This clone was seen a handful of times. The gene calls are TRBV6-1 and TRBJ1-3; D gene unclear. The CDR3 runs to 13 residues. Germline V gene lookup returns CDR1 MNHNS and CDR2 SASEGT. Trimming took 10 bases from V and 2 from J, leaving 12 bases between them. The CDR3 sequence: CANRGEAGNTIYF. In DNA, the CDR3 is TGTGCCAACCGTGGGGAGGCTGGAAACACCATATATTTT.

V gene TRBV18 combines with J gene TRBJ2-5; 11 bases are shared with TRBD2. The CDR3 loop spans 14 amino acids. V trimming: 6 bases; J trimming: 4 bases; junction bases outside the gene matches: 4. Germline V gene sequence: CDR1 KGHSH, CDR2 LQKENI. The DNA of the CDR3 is TGTGCCAGCTCCGACACTAGCGGGAGAGAGACCCAGTACTTC. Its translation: CASSDTSGRETQYF.

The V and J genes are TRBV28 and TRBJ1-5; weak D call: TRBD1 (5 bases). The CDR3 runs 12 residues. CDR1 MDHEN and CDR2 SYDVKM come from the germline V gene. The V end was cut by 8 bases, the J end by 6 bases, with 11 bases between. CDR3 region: CASRQSPQPQHF. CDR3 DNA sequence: TGTGCCAGCCGACAGTCACCTCAGCCCCAGCATTTT.

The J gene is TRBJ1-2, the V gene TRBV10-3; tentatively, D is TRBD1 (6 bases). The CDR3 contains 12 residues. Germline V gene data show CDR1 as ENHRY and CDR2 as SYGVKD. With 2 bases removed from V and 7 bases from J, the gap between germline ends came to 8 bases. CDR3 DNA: TGTGCCATCAGTGAGACAGGGATTGGCTACACCTTC. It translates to CAISETGIGYTF.

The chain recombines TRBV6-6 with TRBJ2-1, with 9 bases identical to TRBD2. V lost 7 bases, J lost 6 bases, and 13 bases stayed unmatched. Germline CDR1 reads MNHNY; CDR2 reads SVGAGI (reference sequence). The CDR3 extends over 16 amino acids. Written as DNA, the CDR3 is TGTGCCAGCACCCCGGAGGTGGCGGGAGGGGGCAATGAGCAGTTCTTC. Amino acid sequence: CASTPEVAGGGNEQFF.

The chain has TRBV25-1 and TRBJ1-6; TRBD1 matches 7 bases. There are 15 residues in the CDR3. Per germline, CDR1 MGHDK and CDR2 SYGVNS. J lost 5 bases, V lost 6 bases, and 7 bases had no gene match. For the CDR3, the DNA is TGTGCCAGCAGCGCACCGACAGGGAATAATTCACCCCTCCACTTT. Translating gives CASSAPTGNNSPLHF.

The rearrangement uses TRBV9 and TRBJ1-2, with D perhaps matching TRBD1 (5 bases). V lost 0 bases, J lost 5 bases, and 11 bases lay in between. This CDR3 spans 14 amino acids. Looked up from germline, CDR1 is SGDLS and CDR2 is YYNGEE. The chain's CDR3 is CASSVGGEDYGYTF. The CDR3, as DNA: TGTGCCAGCAGCGTAGGAGGGGAGGATTATGGCTACACCTTC.

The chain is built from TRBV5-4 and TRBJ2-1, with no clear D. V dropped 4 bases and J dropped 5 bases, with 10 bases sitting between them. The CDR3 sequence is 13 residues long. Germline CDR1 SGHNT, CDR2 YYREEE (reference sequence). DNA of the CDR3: TGTGCCAGCAGCCCGCGGATCGACAATGAGCAGTTCTTC. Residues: CASSPRIDNEQFF.

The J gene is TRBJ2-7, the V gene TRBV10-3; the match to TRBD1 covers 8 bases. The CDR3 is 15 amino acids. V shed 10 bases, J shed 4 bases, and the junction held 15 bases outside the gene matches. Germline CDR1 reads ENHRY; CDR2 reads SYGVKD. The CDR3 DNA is TGTGCCACCGGGACAGGAGCCCTACGGGCATACGAGCAGTACTTC. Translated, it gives CATGTGALRAYEQYF.

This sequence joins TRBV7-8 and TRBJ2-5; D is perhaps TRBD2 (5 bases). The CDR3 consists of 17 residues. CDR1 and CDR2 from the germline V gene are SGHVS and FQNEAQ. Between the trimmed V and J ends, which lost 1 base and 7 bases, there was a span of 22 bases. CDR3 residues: CASSLGAPRTARGTQYF. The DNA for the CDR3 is TGTGCCAGCAGCTTAGGGGCCCCTAGGACGGCCCGGGGGACCCAGTACTTC.

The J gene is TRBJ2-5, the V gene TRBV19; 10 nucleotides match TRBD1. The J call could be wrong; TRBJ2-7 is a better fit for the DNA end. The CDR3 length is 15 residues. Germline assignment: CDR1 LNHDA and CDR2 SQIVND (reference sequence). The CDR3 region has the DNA TGTGCCAGTACCCCTTCAGGGACAGGGGTTTACGAGCAGTACTTC. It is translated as CASTPSGTGVYEQYF.

The CDR3 loop is CASRMTPNTEAFF. The CDR3 DNA follows: TGTGCCAGCAGGATGACACCGAACACTGAAGCTTTCTTT. The J gene is TRBJ1-1, the V gene TRBV13, with D uncertain. Germline-derived CDR1 and CDR2 are PRHDT and FYEKMQ (reference sequence). CDR3 length equals 13 residues. The V and J ends lost 6 bases and 1 base respectively, with 9 bases between them.

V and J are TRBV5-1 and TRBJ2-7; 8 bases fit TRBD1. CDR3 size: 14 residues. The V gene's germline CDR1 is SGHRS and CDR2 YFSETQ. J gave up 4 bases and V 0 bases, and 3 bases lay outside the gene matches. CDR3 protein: CASSLAGQEYEQYF. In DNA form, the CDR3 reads TGCGCCAGCAGCTTGGCGGGACAGGAGTACGAGCAGTACTTC.

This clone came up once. Here the CDR3 reads CASSVELAGPEKLFF. The CDR3 nucleotides read TGTGCCAGCAGCGTAGAGTTAGCGGGCCCTGAAAAACTGTTTTTT. The chain recombines TRBV9 with TRBJ1-4; D unresolved. V dropped 0 bases and J dropped 7 bases, with 13 bases sitting between them. Per germline, CDR1 SGDLS and CDR2 YYNGEE. This CDR3 has 15 residues.

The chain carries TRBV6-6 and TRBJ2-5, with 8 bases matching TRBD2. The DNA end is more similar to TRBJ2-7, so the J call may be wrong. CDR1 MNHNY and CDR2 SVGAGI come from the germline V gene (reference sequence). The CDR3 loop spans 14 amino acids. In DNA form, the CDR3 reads TGTGCCAGCAGTTCCCACGGGGGGGCGTACGAGCAGTACTTC. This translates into CASSSHGGAYEQYF.

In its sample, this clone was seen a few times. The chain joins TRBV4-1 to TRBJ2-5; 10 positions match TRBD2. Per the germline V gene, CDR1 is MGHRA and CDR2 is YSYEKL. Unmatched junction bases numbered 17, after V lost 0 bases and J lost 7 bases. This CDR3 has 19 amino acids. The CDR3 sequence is CASSQDERGTSGARGTQYF. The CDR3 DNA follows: TGCGCCAGCAGCCAAGATGAACGGGGAACTAGCGGGGCCCGAGGGACCCAGTACTTC.

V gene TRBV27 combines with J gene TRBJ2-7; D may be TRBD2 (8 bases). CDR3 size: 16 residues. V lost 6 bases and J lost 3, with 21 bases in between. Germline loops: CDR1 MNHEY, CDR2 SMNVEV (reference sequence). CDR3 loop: CASSRGWTSSLYEQYF. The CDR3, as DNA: TGTGCCAGCAGCAGGGGGTGGACTAGCTCCCTCTACGAGCAGTACTTC.

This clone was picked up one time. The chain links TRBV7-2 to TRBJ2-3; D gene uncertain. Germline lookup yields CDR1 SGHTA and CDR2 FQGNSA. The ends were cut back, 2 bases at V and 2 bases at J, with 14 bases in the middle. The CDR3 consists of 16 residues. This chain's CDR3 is CASSLTLYADTDTQYF. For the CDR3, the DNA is TGTGCCAGCAGCTTAACTCTCTATGCCGACACAGATACGCAGTATTTT.

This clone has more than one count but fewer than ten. CDR3 DNA sequence: TGTGCCAGCAGCCAAGAAACAGGGGGCTCCTACGAGCAGTACTTC. Its translation: CASSQETGGSYEQYF. This chain links TRBV7-9 with TRBJ2-7; 8 bases are shared with TRBD1. Germline lookup yields CDR1 SEHNR and CDR2 FQNEAQ (reference sequence). The CDR3 runs 15 residues. Trimming took 5 bases from V and 0 from J; bases not matched to a gene: 6. The complete variable domain, with remaining parts taken from reference TRBV7-9 and TRBJ2-7, reads DTGVSQNPRHKITKRGQNVTFRCDPISEHNRLYWYRQTLGQGPEFLTYFQNEAQLEKSRLLSDRFSAERPKGSFSTLEIQRTEQGDSAMYLCASSQETGGSYEQYFGPGTRLTVT.

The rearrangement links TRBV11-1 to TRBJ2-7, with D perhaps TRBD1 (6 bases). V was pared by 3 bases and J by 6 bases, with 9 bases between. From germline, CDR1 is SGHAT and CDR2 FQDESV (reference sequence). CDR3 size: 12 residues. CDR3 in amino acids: CASSFQGIEQYF. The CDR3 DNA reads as TGTGCCAGCAGCTTTCAGGGGATCGAGCAGTACTTC.

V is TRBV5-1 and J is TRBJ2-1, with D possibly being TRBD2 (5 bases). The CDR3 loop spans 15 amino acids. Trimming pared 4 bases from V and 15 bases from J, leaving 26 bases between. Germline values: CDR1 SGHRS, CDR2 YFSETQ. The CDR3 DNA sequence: TGCGCCAGCAGCCCGGCGGCAGGATCGGGGAAAAGTTGGTTCTTC. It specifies CASSPAAGSGKSWFF.

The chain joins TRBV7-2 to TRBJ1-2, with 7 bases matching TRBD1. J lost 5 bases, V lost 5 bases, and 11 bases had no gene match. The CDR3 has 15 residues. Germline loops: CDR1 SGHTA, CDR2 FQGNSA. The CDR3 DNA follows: TGTGCCAGCAGCAACGAGGGGGCGCGATTGTATGGCTACACCTTC. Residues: CASSNEGARLYGYTF. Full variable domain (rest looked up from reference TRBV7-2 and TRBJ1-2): GAGVSQSPSNKVTEKGKDVELRCDPISGHTALYWYRQSLGQGLEFLIYFQGNSAPDKSGLPSDRFSAERTGGSVSTLTIQRTQQEDSAVYLCASSNEGARLYGYTFGSGTRLTVV.

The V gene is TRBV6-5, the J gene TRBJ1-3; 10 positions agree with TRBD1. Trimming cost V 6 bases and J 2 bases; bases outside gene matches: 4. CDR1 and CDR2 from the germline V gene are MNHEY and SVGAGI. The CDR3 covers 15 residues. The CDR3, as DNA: TGTGCCAGCAGCGACAGGGGGCTTGCTGGAAACACCATATATTTT. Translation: CASSDRGLAGNTIYF.

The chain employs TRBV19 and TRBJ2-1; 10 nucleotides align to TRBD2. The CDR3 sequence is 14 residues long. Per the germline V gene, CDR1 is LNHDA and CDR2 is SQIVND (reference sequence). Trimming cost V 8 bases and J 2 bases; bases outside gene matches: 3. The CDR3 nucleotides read TGTGCCAGTGGAGCGGGAGGGCCCTACAATGAGCAGTTCTTC. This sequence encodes CASGAGGPYNEQFF.